The clone carrying this T cell receptor beta chain was seen a handful of times. The antigen is undetermined. TCRdb re-called the RACE reads through MiXCR, storing one row per CDR3 protein. The data contain about 260,000 distinct CDR3 sequences, 7% to 10% of them singletons. Indicated time point: pre-sensitization, week 0. The sample's treatment: therapeutic diphenylcyclopropenone sensitization with weekly scalp DPC. The study enrolled 18 to 70-year-old alopecia patients suitable for DPC. The sample comes from a study of human T cells and chemical hapten exposure. Background on the study: In the sensitization step, 2% DPC was placed on roughly 2 cm by roughly 2 cm of upper inner arm skin.

Study results and caveats: TCRs exceeding 1 in 1000 frequency stayed unchanged with DPC sensitization.

The trim removed 6 bases at V and 4 bases at J, leaving 8 bases unmatched. This CDR3 contains 15 residues. Germline-derived CDR1 and CDR2 are MNHEY and SVGEGT. Sequenced here: whole blood, sampled in connection with sensitization to the hapten diphenylcyclopropenone (DPC). V gene TRBV6-2 or TRBV6-3 combines with J gene TRBJ1-2; TRBD1 aligns across 10 bases. This sequence originates from a woman in her thirties or forties with alopecia areata. Some clones in this sample may be carry-over from other donors' samples. This chain's CDR3 is CASSGGTGAPYGYTF. The CDR3 DNA sequence: TGTGCCAGCAGCGGCGGGACAGGGGCTCCCTATGGCTACACCTTC.